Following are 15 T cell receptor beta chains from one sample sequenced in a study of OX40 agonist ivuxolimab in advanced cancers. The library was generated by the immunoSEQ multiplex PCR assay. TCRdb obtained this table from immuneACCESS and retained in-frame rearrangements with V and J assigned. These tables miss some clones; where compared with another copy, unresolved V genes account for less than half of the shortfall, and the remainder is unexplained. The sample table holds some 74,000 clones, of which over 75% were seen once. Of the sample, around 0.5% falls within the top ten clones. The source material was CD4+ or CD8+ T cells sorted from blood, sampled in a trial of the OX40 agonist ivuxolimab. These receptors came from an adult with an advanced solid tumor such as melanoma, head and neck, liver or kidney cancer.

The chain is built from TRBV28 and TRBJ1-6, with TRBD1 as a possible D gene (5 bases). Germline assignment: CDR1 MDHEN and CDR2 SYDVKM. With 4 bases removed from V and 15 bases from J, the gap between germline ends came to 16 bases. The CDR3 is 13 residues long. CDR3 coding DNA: TGTGCCAGCAGTTGGGGAGGGGTGGGCAGCCTCCACTTT. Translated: CASSWGGVGSLHF. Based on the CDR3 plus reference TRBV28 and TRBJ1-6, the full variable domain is DVKVTQSSRYLVKRTGEKVFLECVQDMDHENMFWYRQDPGLGLRLIYFSYDVKMKEKGDIPEGYSVSREKKERFSLILESASTNQTSMYLCASSWGGVGSLHFGNGTRLTVT.

Here the CDR3 reads CASSFLYGSGEQFF. The CDR3 nucleotides are TGTGCCAGCAGCTTCCTTTACGGGAGCGGTGAGCAGTTCTTC. V is TRBV11-3 and J is TRBJ2-1; D may be TRBD2 (6 bases). This CDR3 has 14 amino acids. V lost 3 bases to trimming and J lost 9 bases, with 15 bases between them. Germline CDR1 SGHNT, CDR2 YENEEA.

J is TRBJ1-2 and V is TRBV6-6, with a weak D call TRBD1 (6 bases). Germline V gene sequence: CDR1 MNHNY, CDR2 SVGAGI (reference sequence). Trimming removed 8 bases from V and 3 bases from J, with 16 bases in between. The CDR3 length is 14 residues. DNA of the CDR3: TGTGCCAGCCTCGGACCGAACAGGGACTATGGCTACACCTTC. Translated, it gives CASLGPNRDYGYTF.

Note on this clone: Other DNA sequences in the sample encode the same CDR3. CDR3 DNA sequence: TGTGCCAGTAGCAGGGGGGCTAGCGGTGCTTACGAGCAGTACTTC. Its translation is CASSRGASGAYEQYF. This chain connects TRBV19 to TRBJ2-7; either TRBD1 or TRBD2 may supply D (7 bases each). Germline V gene lookup returns CDR1 LNHDA and CDR2 SQIVND (reference sequence). CDR3 length: 15 residues. V gave up 6 bases and J gave up 4 bases, with 19 bases separating them.

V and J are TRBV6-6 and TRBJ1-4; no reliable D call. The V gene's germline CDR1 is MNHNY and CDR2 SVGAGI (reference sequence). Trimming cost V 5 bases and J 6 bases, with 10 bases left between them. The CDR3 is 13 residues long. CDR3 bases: TGTGCCAGCAGTCGCCGGGGAGATGAAAAACTGTTTTTT. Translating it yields CASSRRGDEKLFF.

The CDR3 nucleotides are TGTGCCAGTACCCGGACGGATGCGAAGTACTTC. This codes for CASTRTDAKYF. The rearrangement joins TRBV2 to TRBJ2-7; D gene uncertain. Trimming cost V 9 bases and J 11 bases, with 17 bases left between them. This CDR3 comprises 11 residues. Per the germline V gene, CDR1 is SNHLY and CDR2 is FYNNEI.

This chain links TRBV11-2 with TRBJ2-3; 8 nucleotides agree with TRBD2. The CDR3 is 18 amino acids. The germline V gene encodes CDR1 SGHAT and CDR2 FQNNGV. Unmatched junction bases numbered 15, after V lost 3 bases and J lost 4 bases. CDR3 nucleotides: TGTGCCAGCAGCTTTTTTCTTCGTAGCGGGACGGGTCCAGATACGCAGTATTTT. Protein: CASSFFLRSGTGPDTQYF. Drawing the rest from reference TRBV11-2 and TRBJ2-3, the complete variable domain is EAGVAQSPRYKIIEKRQSVAFWCNPISGHATLYWYQQILGQGPKLLIQFQNNGVVDDSQLPKDRFSAERLKGVDSTLKIQPAKLEDSAVYLCASSFFLRSGTGPDTQYFGPGTRLTVL.

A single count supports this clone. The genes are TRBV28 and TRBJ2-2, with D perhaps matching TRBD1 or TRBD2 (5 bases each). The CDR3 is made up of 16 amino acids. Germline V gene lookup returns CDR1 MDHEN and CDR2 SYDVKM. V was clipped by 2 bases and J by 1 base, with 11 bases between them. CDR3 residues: CASSLGGDQNTGELFF. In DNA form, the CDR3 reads TGTGCCAGCAGTTTAGGGGGAGACCAGAACACCGGGGAGCTGTTTTTT.

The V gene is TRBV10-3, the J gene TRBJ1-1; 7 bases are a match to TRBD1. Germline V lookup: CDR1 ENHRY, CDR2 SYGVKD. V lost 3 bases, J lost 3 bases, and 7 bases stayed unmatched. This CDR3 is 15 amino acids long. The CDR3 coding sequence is TGTGCCATCAGTGACCCGACAGGGTCGGACACTGAAGCTTTCTTT. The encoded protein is CAISDPTGSDTEAFF.

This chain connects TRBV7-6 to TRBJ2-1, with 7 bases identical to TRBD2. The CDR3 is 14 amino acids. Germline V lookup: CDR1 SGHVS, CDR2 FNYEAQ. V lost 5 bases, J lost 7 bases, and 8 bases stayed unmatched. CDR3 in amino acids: CASSPYPGGNEQFF. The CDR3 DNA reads TGTGCCAGCAGCCCCTACCCCGGGGGGAATGAGCAGTTCTTC.

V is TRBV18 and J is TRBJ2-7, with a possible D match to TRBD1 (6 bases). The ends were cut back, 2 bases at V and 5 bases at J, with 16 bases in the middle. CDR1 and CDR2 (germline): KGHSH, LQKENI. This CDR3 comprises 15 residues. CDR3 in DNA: TGTGCCAGCTCACCAGTGCAGGGGATTTTAAACGAGCAGTACTTC. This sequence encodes CASSPVQGILNEQYF.

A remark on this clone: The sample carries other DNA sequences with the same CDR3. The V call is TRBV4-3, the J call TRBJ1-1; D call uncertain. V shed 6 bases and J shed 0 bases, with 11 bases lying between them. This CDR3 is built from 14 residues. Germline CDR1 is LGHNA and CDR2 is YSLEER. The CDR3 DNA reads TGCGCCAGCAGTAAAAAGATAATGAACACTGAAGCTTTCTTT. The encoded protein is CASSKKIMNTEAFF.

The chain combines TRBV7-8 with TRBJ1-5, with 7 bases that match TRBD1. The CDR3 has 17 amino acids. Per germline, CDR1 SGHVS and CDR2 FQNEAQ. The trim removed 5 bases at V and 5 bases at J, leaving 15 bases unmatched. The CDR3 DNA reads TGTGCCAGCAGCCCACCGTTGAGGGAGGGGGCCCATCAGCCCCAGCATTTT. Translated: CASSPPLREGAHQPQHF.

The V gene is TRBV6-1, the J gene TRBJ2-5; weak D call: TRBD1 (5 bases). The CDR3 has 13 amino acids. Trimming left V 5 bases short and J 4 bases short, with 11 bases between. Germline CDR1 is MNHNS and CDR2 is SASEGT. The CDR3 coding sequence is TGTGCCAGCAGTAGAGGACAAGCAGAGACCCAGTACTTC. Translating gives CASSRGQAETQYF.

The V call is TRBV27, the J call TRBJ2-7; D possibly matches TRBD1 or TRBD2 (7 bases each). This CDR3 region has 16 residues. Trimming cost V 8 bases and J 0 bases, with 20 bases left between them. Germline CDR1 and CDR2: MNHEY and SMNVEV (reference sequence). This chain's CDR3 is CASPGGGRGDSYEQYF. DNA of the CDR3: TGTGCCAGCCCAGGGGGGGGGCGCGGAGACTCCTACGAGCAGTACTTC.